Sequencing of this T cell receptor beta chain was carried out in a study of CD8+CD57+ T cells in acquired aplastic anemia. The CDR3 loop spans 15 amino acids. Germline V gives CDR1 SEHNR, CDR2 FQNEAQ (reference sequence). V was pared by 3 bases and J by 10 bases, with 19 bases between. Comment on this clonotype: Its cognate antigen is unknown.

Overall study findings and caveats: Sharing between patients and controls was observed for twenty-nine CD8+ CDR3 sequences.

Sequencing was done on patients that had shown CD8+CD57+ cell expansion by flow cytometry. All participating patients were living with severe acquired aplastic anemia. Genomic DNA, the template, was used for profiling of the TCR beta VDJ and CDR3. MiXCR was run by TCRdb on the reads, yielding one entry per CDR3 protein. This sample has some 200,000 distinct CDR3 sequences, with around 48% found just once. Sequencing was carried out using sorted CD4+, CD8+, or CD8+CD57+ T cells (not recorded which) from PBMCs. The V call is TRBV7-9, the J call TRBJ1-5; D gene ambiguous. The receptor was derived from a human donor with aplastic anemia. CDR3 sequence: CASSFTGSARGPQHF. CDR3 DNA sequence: TGTGCCAGCAGCTTCACCGGGTCGGCGCGGGGACCCCAGCATTTT.